Listed below are T cell receptor beta chains from one sample, sequenced in a study of T cell responses to AZD1222 COVID-19 vaccine. Assay: immunoSEQ multiplex PCR; the TCRdb copy retains only in-frame clones and omits some. The sample yields some 120,000 clones, about 92% seen once. Here the sequenced sample was peripheral blood, taken on day 0 of AZD1222 vaccination. The source is an adult in good health. Both conserved end residues are part of each CDR3. Fields, in order: V gene, D gene, clone size, J gene, CDR3 protein, CDR3 DNA. The D gene is left open where the match is weak. Rows may omit the clone size; those that give it use once, few, many or a size class.

v_gene: TRBV9; d_gene: NA; abundance: NA; j_gene: TRBJ2-2; CDR3aa: CASSVVGTRNTGELFF; CDR3nt: TGTGCCAGCAGCGTAGTTGGTACAAGAAACACCGGGGAGCTGTTTTTT
v_gene: TRBV19; d_gene: NA; abundance: NA; j_gene: TRBJ1-2; CDR3aa: CASMRGAGNYGYTF; CDR3nt: TGTGCCAGTATGAGAGGGGCGGGTAACTATGGCTACACCTTC
v_gene: TRBV6-2/TRBV6-3; d_gene: TRBD1; abundance: NA; j_gene: TRBJ1-5; CDR3aa: CASSYSYSGQGGDSNQPQHF; CDR3nt: TGTGCCAGCAGTTACTCATACTCGGGACAGGGAGGCGATAGCAATCAGCCCCAGCATTTT
v_gene: TRBV6-5; d_gene: NA; abundance: NA; j_gene: TRBJ2-7; CDR3aa: CASSYSTGQIYEQYF; CDR3nt: TGTGCCAGCAGTTACTCTACGGGACAAATCTACGAGCAGTACTTC
v_gene: TRBV27; d_gene: NA; abundance: NA; j_gene: TRBJ2-2; CDR3aa: CASSFWGSNTGELFF; CDR3nt: TGTGCCAGCAGTTTTTGGGGTTCGAACACCGGGGAGCTGTTTTTT
v_gene: TRBV30; d_gene: TRBD1; abundance: NA; j_gene: TRBJ2-7; CDR3aa: CAWNRGDRGSHEQYF; CDR3nt: TGTGCCTGGAACAGGGGAGACAGGGGATCCCACGAGCAGTACTTC
v_gene: TRBV7-8; d_gene: TRBD2; abundance: NA; j_gene: TRBJ2-4; CDR3aa: CASSAGLAGGGKNIQYF; CDR3nt: TGTGCCAGCAGCGCGGGACTAGCGGGAGGAGGCAAAAACATTCAGTACTTC
v_gene: TRBV5-1; d_gene: NA; abundance: NA; j_gene: TRBJ2-1; CDR3aa: CASSLTNGMAGNEQFF; CDR3nt: TGCGCCAGCAGCCTTACAAATGGTATGGCTGGTAATGAGCAGTTCTTC
v_gene: TRBV5-1; d_gene: TRBD2; abundance: NA; j_gene: TRBJ2-5; CDR3aa: CASSGRGWETQYF; CDR3nt: TGCGCCAGCAGCGGGAGGGGCTGGGAGACCCAGTACTTC
v_gene: TRBV27; d_gene: NA; abundance: NA; j_gene: TRBJ1-1; CDR3aa: CASSLGPGRDMNTEAFF; CDR3nt: TGTGCCAGCAGTTTAGGTCCGGGCAGGGACATGAACACTGAAGCTTTCTTT
v_gene: TRBV6-5; d_gene: NA; abundance: NA; j_gene: TRBJ1-3; CDR3aa: CASSYSISGNTIYF; CDR3nt: TGTGCCAGCAGTTATTCGATCTCTGGAAACACCATATATTTT
v_gene: TRBV27; d_gene: NA; abundance: NA; j_gene: TRBJ2-7; CDR3aa: CASAWGTRGSYEQYF; CDR3nt: TGTGCCAGCGCTTGGGGGACAAGGGGATCCTACGAGCAGTACTTC
v_gene: TRBV11-2; d_gene: NA; abundance: NA; j_gene: TRBJ2-1; CDR3aa: CASSLGVRPLYPFF; CDR3nt: TGTGCCAGCAGCTTAGGGGTGCGCCCCCTCTATCCGTTCTTC
v_gene: TRBV4-1; d_gene: NA; abundance: NA; j_gene: TRBJ1-2; CDR3aa: CASSLQGKSLYGYTF; CDR3nt: TGCGCCAGCAGCCTCCAGGGGAAATCTCTCTATGGCTACACCTTC
v_gene: TRBV6-4; d_gene: NA; abundance: NA; j_gene: TRBJ1-1; CDR3aa: CASRGPSTEAFF; CDR3nt: TGTGCCAGCAGGGGGCCCAGCACTGAAGCTTTCTTT
v_gene: TRBV27; d_gene: NA; abundance: few; j_gene: TRBJ2-7; CDR3aa: CASSLSGSRHEQYF; CDR3nt: TGTGCCAGCAGTTTATCCGGGTCCAGGCACGAGCAGTACTTC
v_gene: TRBV11-2; d_gene: NA; abundance: NA; j_gene: TRBJ1-3; CDR3aa: CASRTGSGNTIYF; CDR3nt: TGTGCCAGCAGGACAGGCTCTGGAAACACCATATATTTT
v_gene: TRBV2; d_gene: NA; abundance: NA; j_gene: TRBJ1-2; CDR3aa: CASSPHLTADGGYTF; CDR3nt: TGTGCCAGCAGTCCCCACTTGACAGCTGACGGGGGCTACACCTTC
v_gene: TRBV29-1; d_gene: TRBD1; abundance: NA; j_gene: TRBJ2-1; CDR3aa: CSVGGQLDTGMYEQFF; CDR3nt: TGCAGCGTTGGGGGACAGCTCGACACCGGCATGTATGAGCAGTTCTTC
v_gene: TRBV5-6; d_gene: TRBD1; abundance: NA; j_gene: TRBJ1-5; CDR3aa: CASSLANTGGQNQPQHF; CDR3nt: TGTGCCAGCAGCTTGGCGAACACAGGGGGCCAAAATCAGCCCCAGCATTTT
v_gene: TRBV7-9; d_gene: TRBD1; abundance: NA; j_gene: TRBJ1-2; CDR3aa: CASSQTGGDGYTF; CDR3nt: TGTGCCAGCAGCCAAACAGGGGGCGATGGCTACACCTTC
v_gene: TRBV7-9; d_gene: NA; abundance: NA; j_gene: TRBJ1-1; CDR3aa: CASSLVQREAFF; CDR3nt: TGTGCCAGCAGCTTAGTACAGAGGGAAGCTTTCTTT
v_gene: TRBV5-5; d_gene: TRBD1; abundance: NA; j_gene: TRBJ1-5; CDR3aa: CASSGGQGGIGPQHF; CDR3nt: TGTGCCAGCAGCGGGGGACAGGGTGGGATAGGGCCCCAGCATTTT
v_gene: TRBV6-5; d_gene: NA; abundance: NA; j_gene: TRBJ1-5; CDR3aa: CASAPTRGNQPQHF; CDR3nt: TGTGCCAGCGCCCCCACCAGGGGAAATCAGCCCCAGCATTTT
v_gene: TRBV5-1; d_gene: NA; abundance: NA; j_gene: TRBJ1-1; CDR3aa: CASSVIVDSNTEAFF; CDR3nt: TGCGCCAGCAGCGTAATAGTCGACTCGAACACTGAAGCTTTCTTT
v_gene: TRBV25-1; d_gene: NA; abundance: NA; j_gene: TRBJ2-3; CDR3aa: CASSPADLGGSTDTQYF; CDR3nt: TGTGCCAGCAGCCCCGCGGATCTAGGAGGGAGCACAGATACGCAGTATTTT
v_gene: TRBV9; d_gene: NA; abundance: NA; j_gene: TRBJ1-4; CDR3aa: CASSVGQIYNEKLFF; CDR3nt: TGTGCCAGCAGCGTAGGACAGATATATAATGAAAAACTGTTTTTT
v_gene: TRBV6-5; d_gene: NA; abundance: NA; j_gene: TRBJ2-1; CDR3aa: CASSYGGEQFF; CDR3nt: TGTGCCAGCAGTTACGGAGGTGAGCAGTTCTTC
v_gene: TRBV3-1/TRBV3-2; d_gene: NA; abundance: NA; j_gene: TRBJ2-2; CDR3aa: CASSQEVPGFSNTGELFF; CDR3nt: TGTGCCAGCAGCCAAGAAGTCCCGGGGTTTTCGAACACCGGGGAGCTGTTTTTT
v_gene: TRBV5-4; d_gene: NA; abundance: NA; j_gene: TRBJ1-1; CDR3aa: CASSLEAARNTEAFF; CDR3nt: TGTGCCAGCAGCTTGGAGGCAGCCAGGAACACTGAAGCTTTCTTT
v_gene: TRBV15; d_gene: TRBD2; abundance: NA; j_gene: TRBJ2-3; CDR3aa: CATSRDGPLGGLAGGMRDTQYF; CDR3nt: TGTGCCACCAGCAGAGATGGCCCTCTGGGGGGACTAGCGGGAGGAATGAGAGATACGCAGTATTTT
v_gene: TRBV5-8; d_gene: NA; abundance: NA; j_gene: TRBJ1-2; CDR3aa: CATEAPNRLYGYTF; CDR3nt: TGTGCCACGGAAGCACCGAACCGACTCTATGGCTACACCTTC
v_gene: TRBV5-6; d_gene: TRBD1; abundance: NA; j_gene: TRBJ1-5; CDR3aa: CASSSGTGMVSNQPQHF; CDR3nt: TGTGCCAGCAGCTCCGGGACAGGGATGGTTAGCAATCAGCCCCAGCATTTT
v_gene: TRBV24-1; d_gene: TRBD1; abundance: NA; j_gene: TRBJ2-2; CDR3aa: CATSDLGQGVNTGELFF; CDR3nt: TGTGCCACCAGTGATTTGGGACAGGGGGTTAACACCGGGGAGCTGTTTTTT
v_gene: TRBV29-1; d_gene: TRBD1; abundance: NA; j_gene: TRBJ1-2; CDR3aa: CSVTGRSGYTF; CDR3nt: TGCAGCGTGACAGGGCGGAGTGGCTACACCTTC
v_gene: TRBV2; d_gene: NA; abundance: NA; j_gene: TRBJ2-1; CDR3aa: CASTLEALEGGEQFF; CDR3nt: TGTGCCAGCACTTTGGAAGCGCTCGAGGGAGGTGAGCAGTTCTTC
v_gene: TRBV3-1/TRBV3-2; d_gene: NA; abundance: NA; j_gene: TRBJ2-1; CDR3aa: CASSHTQGFNEQFF; CDR3nt: TGTGCCAGCAGCCATACCCAGGGGTTCAATGAGCAGTTCTTC